This T cell receptor beta chain appears in the sequencing data of a study of cytomegalovirus exposure and HLA in healthy donors. Across the whole study: An early data release held tens of millions of unique TCRs from HLA-typed donors. Study-level findings and limits: Rarity marked most TCR sequences, yet some public TCRs occurred in many donors. Cytomegalovirus-associated TCR beta chains were listed, numbering around 150. The CMV antigen specificity of a few CMV-associated chains was confirmed through in vitro analysis.

A word on this clone: The antigen remains undetermined.

It was with 60 Vbeta and 13 Jbeta primers that the PCR ran. Generated by immunoSEQ multiplex PCR, the TCRdb table keeps only in-frame clones and is missing some. The sample consists of about 160,000 clones, under 80% of them appearing once. CDR1 and CDR2 (germline): LGHNT, FRNRAP. This CDR3 comprises 13 residues. The ends were cut back, 1 base at V and 1 base at J, with 4 bases in the middle. The J gene is TRBJ1-1, the V gene TRBV12-5, with D unresolved. The sequenced sample was PBMCs. The clonotype originates from a female donor in good health and CMV-seronegative. CDR3 protein: CASGLGRNTEAFF. CDR3 coding DNA: TGTGCTAGTGGTTTGGGCAGGAACACTGAAGCTTTCTTT.